One T cell receptor beta chain is described in this entry. The assay was immunoSEQ multiplex PCR, and TCRdb's table has in-frame clones only and misses some. The top ten clones hold approximately 0.25% of a sample with about 83,000 clones, just under 95% of them seen once. Germline CDR1 is SNHLY and CDR2 is FYNNEI. CDR3 length equals 13 residues. Trimming removed 8 bases from V and 1 base from J, with 10 bases in between. This entry comes from a study of technical replicates of blood from a handful of donors. The sequence was collected from a human donor in good health. Sample: T cells isolated from PBMCs. The chain is built from TRBV2 and TRBJ2-3; TRBD2 might be the D (6 bases). The CDR3 bases are TGTGCCAGCGAGCGGGTCCGCACAGATACGCAGTATTTT. This sequence encodes CASERVRTDTQYF. The full variable domain, completed using reference TRBV2 and TRBJ2-3, is EPEVTQTPSHQVTQMGQEVILRCVPISNHLYFYWYRQILGQKVEFLVSFYNNEISEKSEIFDDQFSVERPDGSNFTLKIRSTKLEDSAMYFCASERVRTDTQYFGPGTRLTVL.